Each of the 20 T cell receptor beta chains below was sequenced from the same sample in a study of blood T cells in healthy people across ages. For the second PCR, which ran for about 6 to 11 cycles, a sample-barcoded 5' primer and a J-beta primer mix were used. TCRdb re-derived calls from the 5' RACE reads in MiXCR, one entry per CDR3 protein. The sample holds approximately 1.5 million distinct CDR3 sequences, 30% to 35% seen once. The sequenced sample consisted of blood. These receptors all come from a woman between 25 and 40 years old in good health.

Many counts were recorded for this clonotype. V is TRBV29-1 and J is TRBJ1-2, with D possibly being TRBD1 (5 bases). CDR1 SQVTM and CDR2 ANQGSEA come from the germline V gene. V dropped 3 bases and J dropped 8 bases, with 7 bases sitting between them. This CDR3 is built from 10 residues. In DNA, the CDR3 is TGCAGCGTTGAGGGGCCAGGCTACACCTTC. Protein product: CSVEGPGYTF.

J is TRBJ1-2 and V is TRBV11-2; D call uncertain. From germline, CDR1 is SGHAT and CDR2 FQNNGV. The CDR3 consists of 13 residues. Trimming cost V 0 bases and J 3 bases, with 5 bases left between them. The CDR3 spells CASSLDSYYGYTF. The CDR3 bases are TGTGCCAGCAGCTTAGACAGCTACTATGGCTACACCTTC.

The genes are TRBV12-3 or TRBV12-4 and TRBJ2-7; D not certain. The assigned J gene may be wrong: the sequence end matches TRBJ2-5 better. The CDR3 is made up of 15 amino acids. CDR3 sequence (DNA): TGTGCCAGCAGTTTAGCCTCTAGGGTGAGCGAGACCCAGTACTTC. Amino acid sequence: CASSLASRVSETQYF.

The CDR3 DNA sequence: TGTGCCAGCAGCTTAGGAGGGCTTAGCAGCCTTTGGTACTTC. Translating it yields CASSLGGLSSLWYF. The chain couples TRBV7-8 to TRBJ2-7; D perhaps matches TRBD2 (5 bases). This CDR3 contains 14 residues. V lost 1 base, J lost 12 bases, and 19 bases lay in between. Germline assignment: CDR1 SGHVS and CDR2 FQNEAQ.

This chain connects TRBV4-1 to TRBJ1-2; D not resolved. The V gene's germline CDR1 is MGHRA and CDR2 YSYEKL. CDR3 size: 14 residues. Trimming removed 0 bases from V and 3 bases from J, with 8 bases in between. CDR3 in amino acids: CASSQERADYGYTF. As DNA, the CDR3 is TGCGCCAGCAGCCAAGAGAGGGCGGACTATGGCTACACCTTC.

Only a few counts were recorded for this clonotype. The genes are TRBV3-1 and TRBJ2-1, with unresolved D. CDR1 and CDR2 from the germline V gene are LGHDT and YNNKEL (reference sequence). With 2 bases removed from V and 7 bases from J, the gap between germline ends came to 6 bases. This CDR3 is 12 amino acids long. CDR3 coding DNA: TGTGCCAGCAGCCAATGGGAAAATGAGCAGTTCTTC. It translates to CASSQWENEQFF.

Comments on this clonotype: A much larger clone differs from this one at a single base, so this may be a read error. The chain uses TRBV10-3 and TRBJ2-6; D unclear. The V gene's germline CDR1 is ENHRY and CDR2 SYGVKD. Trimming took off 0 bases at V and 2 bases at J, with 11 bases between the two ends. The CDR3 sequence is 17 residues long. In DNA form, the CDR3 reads TGTGCCATCAGTGAGTCGGGCGGTGCAGCTGGGGCCAACGTCCTGACTTTC. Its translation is CAISESGGAAGANVLTF.

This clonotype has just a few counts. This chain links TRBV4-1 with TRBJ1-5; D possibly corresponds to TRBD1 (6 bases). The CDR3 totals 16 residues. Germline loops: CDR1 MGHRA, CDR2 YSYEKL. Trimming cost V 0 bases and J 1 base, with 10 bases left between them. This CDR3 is CASSQEGRGSNQPQHF. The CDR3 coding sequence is TGCGCCAGCAGCCAAGAAGGCAGGGGAAGCAATCAGCCCCAGCATTTT.

CDR3 amino acids: CASRIKGIAADTQYF. CDR3 sequence (DNA): TGTGCCAGCAGGATAAAAGGTATTGCGGCAGATACGCAGTATTTT. This sequence joins TRBV7-2 and TRBJ2-3; D is unresolved. The CDR3 is 15 amino acids. Trimming pared 6 bases from V and 4 bases from J, leaving 17 bases between. Germline lookup yields CDR1 SGHTA and CDR2 FQGNSA. Looking up the rest from reference TRBV7-2 and TRBJ2-3 gives the full variable domain: GAGVSQSPSNKVTEKGKDVELRCDPISGHTALYWYRQSLGQGLEFLIYFQGNSAPDKSGLPSDRFSAERTGGSVSTLTIQRTQQEDSAVYLCASRIKGIAADTQYFGPGTRLTVL.

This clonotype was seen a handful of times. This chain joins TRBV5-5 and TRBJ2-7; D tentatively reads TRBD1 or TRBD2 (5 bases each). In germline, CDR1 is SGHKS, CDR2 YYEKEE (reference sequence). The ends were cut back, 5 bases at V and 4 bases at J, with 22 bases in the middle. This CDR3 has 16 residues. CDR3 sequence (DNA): TGTGCCAGCAGGTCTCCGGGACGGAAAGGTTGGTACGAGCAGTACTTC. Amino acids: CASRSPGRKGWYEQYF. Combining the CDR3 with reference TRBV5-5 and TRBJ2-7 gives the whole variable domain DAGVTQSPTHLIKTRGQQVTLRCSPISGHKSVSWYQQVLGQGPQFIFQYYEKEERGRGNFPDRFSARQFPNYSSELNVNALLLGDSALYLCASRSPGRKGWYEQYFGPGTRLTVT.

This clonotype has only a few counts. The CDR3 bases are TGTGCCAGCAGTTTAGGGGTTCCTACAAAGTCGGTGGAGCTGTTTTTT. Protein sequence: CASSLGVPTKSVELFF. The gene calls are TRBV12-3 or TRBV12-4 and TRBJ2-2; D is unresolved. V gave up 1 base and J gave up 10 bases, with 19 bases separating them. The CDR3 extends over 16 amino acids.

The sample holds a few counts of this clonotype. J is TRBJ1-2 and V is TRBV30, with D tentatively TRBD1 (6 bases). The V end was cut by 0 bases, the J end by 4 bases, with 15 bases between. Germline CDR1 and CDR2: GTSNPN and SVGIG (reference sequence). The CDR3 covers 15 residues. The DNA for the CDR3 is TGTGCCTGGAGTGTACGACAGGAGGGCTTCTATGGCTACACCTTC. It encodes CAWSVRQEGFYGYTF. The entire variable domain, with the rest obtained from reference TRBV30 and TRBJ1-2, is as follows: SQTIHQWPATLVQPVGSPLSLECTVEGTSNPNLYWYRQAAGRGLQLLFYSVGIGQISSEVPQNLSASRPQDRQFILSSKKLLLSDSGFYLCAWSVRQEGFYGYTFGSGTRLTVV.

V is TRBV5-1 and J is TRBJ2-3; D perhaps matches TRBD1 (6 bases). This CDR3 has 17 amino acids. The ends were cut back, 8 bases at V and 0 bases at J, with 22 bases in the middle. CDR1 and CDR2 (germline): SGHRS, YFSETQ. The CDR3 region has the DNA TGCGCCAGTCTATATTCGGACAGAACTTTTAGCACAGATACGCAGTATTTT. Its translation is CASLYSDRTFSTDTQYF.

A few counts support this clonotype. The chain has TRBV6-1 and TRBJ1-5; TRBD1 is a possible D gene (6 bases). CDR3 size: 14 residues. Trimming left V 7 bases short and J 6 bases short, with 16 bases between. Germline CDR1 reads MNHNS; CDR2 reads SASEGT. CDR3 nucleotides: TGTGCCAGCACTAGAGGGGGGGTTGGTCAGCCCCAGCATTTT. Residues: CASTRGGVGQPQHF.

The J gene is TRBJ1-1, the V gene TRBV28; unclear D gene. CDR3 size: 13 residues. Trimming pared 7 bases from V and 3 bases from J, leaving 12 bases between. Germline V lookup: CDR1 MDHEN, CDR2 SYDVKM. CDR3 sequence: CASIDPNDTEAFF. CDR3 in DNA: TGTGCCAGCATCGACCCTAATGACACTGAAGCTTTCTTT.

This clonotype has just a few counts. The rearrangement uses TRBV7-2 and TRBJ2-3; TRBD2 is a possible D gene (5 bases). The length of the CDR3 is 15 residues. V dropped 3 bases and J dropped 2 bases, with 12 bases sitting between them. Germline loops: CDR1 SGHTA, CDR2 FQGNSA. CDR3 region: CASSLWRANTDTQYF. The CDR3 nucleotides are TGTGCCAGCAGCTTGTGGCGGGCGAACACAGATACGCAGTATTTT.

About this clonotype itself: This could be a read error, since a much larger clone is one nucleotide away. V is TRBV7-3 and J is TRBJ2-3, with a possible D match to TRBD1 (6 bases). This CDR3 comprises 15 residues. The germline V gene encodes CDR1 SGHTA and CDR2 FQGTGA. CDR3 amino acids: CAGSLMVQGTDTQYF. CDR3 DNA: TGTGCCGGCAGCTTAATGGTACAGGGTACAGATACGCAGTATTTT.

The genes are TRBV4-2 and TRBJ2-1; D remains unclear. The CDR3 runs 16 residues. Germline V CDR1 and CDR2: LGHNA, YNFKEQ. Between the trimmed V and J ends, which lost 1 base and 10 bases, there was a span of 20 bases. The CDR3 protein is CASSQVRNGRLWEQFF. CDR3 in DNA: TGTGCCAGCAGCCAAGTACGCAACGGTAGGCTTTGGGAGCAGTTCTTC.

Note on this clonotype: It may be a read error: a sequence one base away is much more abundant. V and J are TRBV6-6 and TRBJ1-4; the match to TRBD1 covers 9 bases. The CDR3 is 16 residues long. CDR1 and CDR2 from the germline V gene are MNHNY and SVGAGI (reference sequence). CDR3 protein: CASSYGPGQGNEKRFF. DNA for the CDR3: TGTGCCAGCAGTTACGGGCCGGGACAGGGTAATGAAAAACGGTTTTTT.

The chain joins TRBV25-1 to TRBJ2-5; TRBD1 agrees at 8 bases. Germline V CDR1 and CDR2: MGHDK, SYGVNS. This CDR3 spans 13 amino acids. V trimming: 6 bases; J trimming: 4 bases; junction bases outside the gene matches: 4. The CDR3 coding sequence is TGTGCCAGCAGAGGACAGGGCCTAGAGACCCAGTACTTC. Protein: CASRGQGLETQYF.